This TCR beta chain emerged from a study of blood T cell repertoires in COVID-19. On the study more broadly: T cells, B-cell-depleted T cells, or PBMCs supplied cDNA or gDNA.

Participants came from fewer than 25 US areas, aged about 18 to 89 years. Clinical histories supplied by participants themselves formed the basis of cohort assignment. Trimming took 5 bases from V and 0 from J, leaving 14 bases between them. This CDR3 is built from 15 residues. Germline CDR1 is SGHNT and CDR2 is YYREEE (reference sequence). Assay used: immunoSEQ multiplex PCR; TCRdb lists only in-frame clones, some missing. Of 200,000 to 250,000 clones listed, 70% to 90% are singletons. This TCR was recovered from a middle-aged woman with acute COVID-19. The chain employs TRBV5-4 and TRBJ1-1; D gene uncertain. The specimen sequenced was PBMCs or T cells enriched from blood (not recorded which). The CDR3: CASRQNPNLNTEAFF. DNA for the CDR3: TGTGCCAGCAGACAAAACCCCAATTTGAACACTGAAGCTTTCTTT. Based on the CDR3 plus reference TRBV5-4 and TRBJ1-1, the full variable domain is ETGVTQSPTHLIKTRGQQVTLRCSSQSGHNTVSWYQQALGQGPQFIFQYYREEENGRGNFPPRFSGLQFPNYSSELNVNALELDDSALYLCASRQNPNLNTEAFFGQGTRLTVV.